This T cell receptor (beta chain) is from a study of cytomegalovirus exposure and HLA in healthy donors. Background on the study: The 90 to 150 validation repertoires used the same platform as the 650 to 750 first-cohort repertoires, a later analysis reported. Study conclusions and caveats: Both high specificity and high sensitivity reportedly marked the classifier's diagnosis of cytomegalovirus status. Subsequent analysis of the roughly 120 validation repertoires found a tendency for first-cohort TCR clusters to co-occur.

The CDR3 length is 13 residues. Germline-derived CDR1 and CDR2 are MRHNA and SNTAGT. V lost 1 base and J lost 9, with 10 bases in between. The donors were part of the validation cohort of 120 subjects. That cohort was separate from the first cohort, which comprised some 670 subjects. This clone has only a few counts. The target antigen is unknown. Here immunoSEQ multiplex PCR was the method, and the copy in TCRdb shows in-frame clones only, minus some. The sample consists of some 67,000 clones, about 95% of them appearing once. The receptor was derived from a woman between 18 and 29 years old in good health and CMV-seronegative. V and J are TRBV6-4 and TRBJ2-1; the D is unclear. Sequences were obtained from PBMCs. The CDR3 here is CASSDYPGSEQFF. CDR3 DNA: TGTGCCAGCAGTGACTACCCGGGTTCTGAGCAGTTCTTC.